Below are 24 T cell receptor beta chains sequenced from a single sample in a study of neoadjuvant nivolumab and ipilimumab in lung cancer (dated by TCRdb to the early 2020s). The library was prepared using the immunoSEQ multiplex PCR assay. Imported from immuneACCESS, the table was reduced by TCRdb to in-frame sequences with V and J called. These copies leave out some clones; in studies compared against another copy, an unresolved V gene accounts for under half, and the cause of the remainder is not known. Counted in this sample were under 35,000 clones; less than 95% of them appeared once. Of the sample, 4.5% to 5% is held by the ten largest clones. What this sample's time point label stands for: at surgical resection after neoadjuvant nivolumab +/- ipilimumab. The sequencing here drew on peripheral blood, taken after neoadjuvant nivolumab, alone or with ipilimumab, at or shortly before surgery. The receptors stem from an adult with non-small cell lung cancer.

The chain recombines TRBV13 with TRBJ1-1; the match to TRBD1 covers 7 bases. The germline gives CDR1 PRHDT, CDR2 FYEKMQ (reference sequence). The V segment lost 5 bases and the J segment 10 bases; nucleotides outside the gene matches: 7. The CDR3 length is 12 residues. CDR3 protein: CASSPKRGRAFF. The CDR3 DNA is TGTGCCAGCAGCCCCAAGAGGGGGCGAGCTTTCTTT. The entire variable domain, with the rest obtained from reference TRBV13 and TRBJ1-1, is as follows: AAGVIQSPRHLIKEKRETATLKCYPIPRHDTVYWYQQGPGQDPQFLISFYEKMQSDKGSIPDRFSAQQFSDYHSELNMSSLELGDSALYFCASSPKRGRAFFGQGTRLTVV.

The chain combines TRBV18 with TRBJ2-3, with TRBD2 identical over 9 bases. V trimming: 4 bases; J trimming: 6 bases; junction bases outside the gene matches: 5. The germline V gene encodes CDR1 KGHSH and CDR2 LQKENI. The CDR3 has 14 amino acids. The CDR3 is CASSLIAGGDTQYF. Written as DNA, the CDR3 is TGTGCCAGCTCACTCATCGCGGGGGGGGATACGCAGTATTTT.

The chain recombines TRBV7-2 with TRBJ1-1; 7 positions agree with TRBD1. Germline values: CDR1 SGHTA, CDR2 FQGNSA. V was pared by 0 bases and J by 7 bases, with 2 bases of the junction left unmatched. The CDR3 has 13 residues. CDR3 nucleotide sequence: TGTGCCAGCAGCTTAGCGGGGACAGTTGAAGCTTTCTTT. It codes for CASSLAGTVEAFF.

The J gene is TRBJ1-2, the V gene TRBV9, with 7 bases lining up with TRBD1. The CDR3 totals 14 residues. With 3 bases clipped from V and 3 bases from J, the junction kept 5 bases outside the gene matches. The germline CDR1 and CDR2 sequences are SGDLS and YYNGEE. The CDR3 bases are TGTGCCAGCAGCGCCAACAGGGGTTACTATGGCTACACCTTC. As protein: CASSANRGYYGYTF.

This chain joins TRBV4-1 and TRBJ2-5; D not resolved. V was pared by 0 bases and J by 6 bases, with 8 bases between. The V gene's germline CDR1 is MGHRA and CDR2 YSYEKL. The CDR3 is made up of 13 amino acids. In DNA form, the CDR3 reads TGCGCCAGCAGCCAAGAAGAGGAGAAGACCCAGTACTTC. Translation gives CASSQEEEKTQYF.

The chain uses TRBV10-1 and TRBJ2-1; 7 bases fit TRBD2. The CDR3 is 15 residues long. V was clipped by 5 bases and J by 5 bases; unmatched bases: 9. Looked up from germline, CDR1 is WNHNN and CDR2 is SYGVQD (reference sequence). The CDR3 DNA reads TGCGCCAGCAGTTACTTCGGCGGGGGTAACAATGAGCAGTTCTTC. Translation gives CASSYFGGGNNEQFF.

This rearrangement joins TRBV13 to TRBJ2-7; D may correspond to TRBD1 or TRBD2 (5 bases each). V shed 0 bases and J shed 5 bases, with 11 bases lying between them. Germline V gives CDR1 PRHDT, CDR2 FYEKMQ (reference sequence). The CDR3 has 14 residues. As DNA, the CDR3 is TGTGCCAGCAGCTTAGGGGGGCCCGGGAACGAGCAGTACTTC. It specifies CASSLGGPGNEQYF.

The chain employs TRBV27 and TRBJ2-3; the D gene is possibly TRBD1 (6 bases). Trimming took off 10 bases at V and 0 bases at J, with 14 bases between the two ends. Germline V lookup: CDR1 MNHEY, CDR2 SMNVEV (reference sequence). CDR3 size: 14 residues. The CDR3 region has the DNA TGTGCCACCAGGGGTAGGTTGAGCACAGATACGCAGTATTTT. This translates into CATRGRLSTDTQYF.

This rearrangement joins TRBV4-1 to TRBJ2-2; TRBD2 aligns across 9 bases. The germline V gene has CDR1 MGHRA and CDR2 YSYEKL. This CDR3 contains 16 residues. With V trimmed by 1 base and J by 5 bases, 5 bases remained unmatched. Here the CDR3 DNA reads TGCGCCAGCAGCCAAGGTCGCGCGGGGGGGACCGGGGAGCTGTTTTTT. It encodes CASSQGRAGGTGELFF.

This clone was seen a few times. The chain links TRBV5-1 to TRBJ2-3; tentative D call: TRBD2 (7 bases). Trimming cost V 6 bases and J 5 bases, with 16 bases left between them. Germline lookup yields CDR1 SGHRS and CDR2 YFSETQ. CDR3 size: 14 residues. The CDR3 DNA sequence: TGCGCCAGCAACTTAGGGGGGGTGGAAGATACGCAGTATTTT. Translating gives CASNLGGVEDTQYF.

CDR3 in DNA: TGTGCCAGCAGCCTTCAACCGGGCAGGGGTTGGGAGACCCAGTACTTC. Translation: CASSLQPGRGWETQYF. V is TRBV14 and J is TRBJ2-5; D possibly corresponds to TRBD1 (6 bases). V lost 4 bases and J lost 5, with 20 bases in between. CDR1 is SGHDN, CDR2 FVKESK, per germline. This CDR3 is 16 amino acids long. The full variable domain, its missing parts supplied by reference TRBV14 and TRBJ2-5, is EAGVTQFPSHSVIEKGQTVTLRCDPISGHDNLYWYRRVMGKEIKFLLHFVKESKQDESGMPNNRFLAERTGGTYSTLKVQPAELEDSGVYFCASSLQPGRGWETQYFGPGTRLLVL.

The chain links TRBV5-1 to TRBJ2-5; D is tentatively TRBD1 or TRBD2 (5 bases each). V lost 4 bases and J 3 bases, leaving 13 bases between the germline ends. The germline gives CDR1 SGHRS, CDR2 YFSETQ. The CDR3 has 14 residues. The CDR3 DNA reads TGCGCCAGCAGCCCCCTTTTGGGGGAAGAGACCCAGTACTTC. Its protein product is CASSPLLGEETQYF.

The genes are TRBV6-1 and TRBJ1-2; D gene ambiguous. Trimming took off 2 bases at V and 8 bases at J, with 12 bases between the two ends. Germline assignment: CDR1 MNHNS and CDR2 SASEGT. The CDR3 consists of 13 residues. The CDR3 DNA follows: TGTGCCAGCAGTGAATTTGGGGTTGGAGGCTACACCTTC. Translating gives CASSEFGVGGYTF.

This clone showed up just a few times. The chain recombines TRBV5-4 with TRBJ2-2; TRBD2 is a possible D gene (5 bases). The CDR3 is 14 residues long. V was shortened by 0 bases and J by 4 bases, with 7 bases between the two germline ends. Looked up from germline, CDR1 is SGHNT and CDR2 is YYREEE (reference sequence). The DNA of the CDR3 is TGTGCCAGCAGCTTGGAACGGGGCACCGGGGAGCTGTTTTTT. It specifies CASSLERGTGELFF.

V gene TRBV10-3 combines with J gene TRBJ1-1; D may be TRBD1 (5 bases). V lost 6 bases to trimming and J lost 4 bases, with 21 bases between them. The CDR3 is 16 amino acids. Germline V gene sequence: CDR1 ENHRY, CDR2 SYGVKD. For the CDR3, the DNA is TGTGCCATCAGCCCAAGGAGGGTGACAGAGGGCACTGAAGCTTTCTTT. It codes for CAISPRRVTEGTEAFF.

CDR3 nucleotide sequence: TGTGCCAGCAGCTTTAAGGGCACAGATACGCAGTATTTT. It is translated as CASSFKGTDTQYF. The chain recombines TRBV7-2 with TRBJ2-3; unclear D gene. Germline CDR1 is SGHTA and CDR2 is FQGNSA. This CDR3 has 13 amino acids. Deletions cut 3 bases from V and 1 base from J, with 5 bases between.

CDR3 nucleotide sequence: TGCGCCAGCAGTGAATCGGGGGGGGCCCCAGATACGCAGTATTTT. Its protein is CASSESGGAPDTQYF. V and J are TRBV10-1 and TRBJ2-3; 8 bases map to TRBD2. CDR1 is WNHNN, CDR2 SYGVQD, per germline (reference sequence). This CDR3 has 15 residues. V was pared by 3 bases and J by 4 bases, with 6 bases of the junction left unmatched.

The genes are TRBV5-1 and TRBJ2-1; 7 bases match TRBD1. The CDR3 spans 15 residues. CDR1 and CDR2 from the germline V gene are SGHRS and YFSETQ. With V trimmed by 0 bases and J by 4 bases, 4 bases remained unmatched. The CDR3 region has the DNA TGCGCCAGCAGCTTGGAGGGACAGCCATACAATGAGCAGTTCTTC. Translated: CASSLEGQPYNEQFF. Full variable domain (rest looked up from reference TRBV5-1 and TRBJ2-1): KAGVTQTPRYLIKTRGQQVTLSCSPISGHRSVSWYQQTPGQGLQFLFEYFSETQRNKGNFPGRFSGRQFSNSRSEMNVSTLELGDSALYLCASSLEGQPYNEQFFGPGTRLTVL.

The V call is TRBV9, the J call TRBJ1-1; TRBD1 is a possible D gene (6 bases). Trimming removed 4 bases at V and 4 bases at J, with 14 bases between. The CDR3 sequence is 14 residues long. Germline V lookup: CDR1 SGDLS, CDR2 YYNGEE. The CDR3 loop reads CASSPRGGSTEAFF. DNA for the CDR3: TGTGCCAGCAGCCCAAGGGGGGGATCCACTGAAGCTTTCTTT. Full variable domain (rest looked up from reference TRBV9 and TRBJ1-1): DSGVTQTPKHLITATGQRVTLRCSPRSGDLSVYWYQQSLDQGLQFLIQYYNGEERAKGNILERFSAQQFPDLHSELNLSSLELGDSALYFCASSPRGGSTEAFFGQGTRLTVV.

The V call is TRBV5-1, the J call TRBJ2-7; tentatively, D is TRBD1 (6 bases). Trimming pared 1 base from V and 6 bases from J, leaving 14 bases between. This CDR3 spans 14 amino acids. From germline, CDR1 is SGHRS and CDR2 YFSETQ. CDR3: CASSLNSGAGEQYF. DNA for the CDR3: TGCGCCAGCAGCTTGAATTCAGGGGCCGGCGAGCAGTACTTC. Complete variable domain (other parts from reference TRBV5-1 and TRBJ2-7): KAGVTQTPRYLIKTRGQQVTLSCSPISGHRSVSWYQQTPGQGLQFLFEYFSETQRNKGNFPGRFSGRQFSNSRSEMNVSTLELGDSALYLCASSLNSGAGEQYFGPGTRLTVT.

This rearrangement joins TRBV27 to TRBJ1-2; D remains unclear. The germline gives CDR1 MNHEY, CDR2 SMNVEV (reference sequence). The CDR3 runs to 15 residues. The ends were cut back, 2 bases at V and 3 bases at J, with 13 bases in the middle. The CDR3 coding sequence is TGTGCCAGCAGTTTAATCGGCGGCACGCACTATGGCTACACCTTC. Translation gives CASSLIGGTHYGYTF.

Only one count was recorded for this clone. This chain uses TRBV7-2 with TRBJ2-2; D is uncertain. CDR1 is SGHTA, CDR2 FQGNSA, per germline. CDR3 size: 12 residues. Trimming shortened V by 2 bases and J by 7 bases, and 5 bases separated the two germline ends. CDR3 protein: CASSLYFGELFF. The CDR3 DNA reads as TGTGCCAGCAGCTTATATTTCGGGGAGCTGTTTTTT.

The rearrangement links TRBV18 to TRBJ2-7, with 9 bases fitting TRBD1. Germline loops: CDR1 KGHSH, CDR2 LQKENI. The J segment lost 4 bases and the V segment lost 3 bases, leaving 13 bases of the junction unmatched. The CDR3 covers 17 residues. The CDR3 region is CASSPNLPGQGRYEQYF. The DNA of the CDR3 is TGTGCCAGCTCACCTAATTTACCGGGACAGGGAAGATACGAGCAGTACTTC.

The rearrangement uses TRBV4-3 and TRBJ1-1; D not certain. Per the germline V gene, CDR1 is LGHNA and CDR2 is YSLEER. Trimming removed 1 base from V and 1 base from J, with 7 bases in between. This CDR3 has 14 amino acids. The CDR3 protein is CASSQGDRNTEAFF. CDR3 bases: TGCGCCAGCAGCCAAGGGGATAGGAACACTGAAGCTTTCTTT.